These T cell receptor beta chains were read from a single sample in a study of molecular identifiers for immune sequencing clone quantification. TCRdb itself ran the PCR reads through MiXCR, one entry per CDR3 protein. The sample lists about 510,000 distinct CDR3 sequences, 20% to 25% occurring once. The material sequenced was naive CD8+ T cells from blood, with Jurkat cell RNA spiked in. Receptors were obtained from a human donor in good health. Some libraries in this study had Jurkat cell RNA spiked in. The CDR3 runs from the conserved cysteine through the conserved F or W. A D gene is named only where the DNA matches it firmly. For some rows the clone size is stated as once, few or many, or as a class when expanded; others skip it.

-,TRBD2,TRBV30,TRBJ2-2,CAWRVAGRNTGELFF,TGTGCCTGGAGGGTAGCGGGACGGAACACCGGGGAGCTGTTTTTT
many,-,TRBV5-8,TRBJ2-3,CASSLEGISTDTQYF,TGTGCCAGCAGCTTGGAGGGGATCAGCACAGATACGCAGTATTTT
-,-,TRBV6-5,TRBJ2-2,CASSLTDNTGELFF,TGTGCCAGCAGCCTGACAGATAACACCGGGGAGCTGTTTTTT
-,TRBD1,TRBV10-3,TRBJ2-7,CAISDGTGVFYEQYF,TGTGCCATCAGTGACGGGACAGGGGTCTTCTACGAGCAGTACTTC
-,-,TRBV13,TRBJ1-5,CASSFIQDCSDTQHF,TGTGCCAGCAGCTTTATCCAGGACTGTTCAGATACGCAGCATTTT
-,-,TRBV10-3,TRBJ2-3,CAISETGQPDTQYF,TGTGCCATCAGTGAGACCGGACAGCCAGATACGCAGTATTTT
-,-,TRBV7-6,TRBJ1-1,CASSAGPEITLHTEAFF,TGTGCCAGCAGCGCGGGTCCGGAAATTACCCTGCACACTGAAGCTTTCTTT
few,TRBD1,TRBV20-1,TRBJ2-1,CSADGTGVFLSSYNEQFF,TGCAGTGCTGACGGGACAGGGGTATTCTTGAGCTCCTACAATGAGCAGTTCTTC
-,-,TRBV19,TRBJ1-4,CASSAQGWEKLFF,TGTGCCAGTAGTGCCCAGGGGTGGGAAAAACTGTTTTTT
-,-,TRBV27,TRBJ1-1,CASSPFSRNTEAFF,TGTGCCAGCAGTCCCTTCAGCCGGAACACTGAAGCTTTCTTT
-,-,TRBV6-2/TRBV6-3,TRBJ1-6,CASSYYRERSPLHF,TGTGCCAGCAGTTACTACAGGGAGCGATCACCCCTCCACTTT
few,-,TRBV9,TRBJ2-7,CASSAGGQGAEQYF,TGTGCCAGCAGCGCCGGAGGGCAGGGCGCCGAGCAGTACTTC
many,TRBD1,TRBV7-9,TRBJ2-2,CASITPDRDTGELFF,TGTGCCAGCATTACCCCGGACAGGGACACCGGGGAGCTGTTTTTT
many,TRBD1,TRBV6-6,TRBJ1-2,CASSRGQGYGYTF,TGTGCCAGCAGCCGGGGACAGGGCTATGGCTACACCTTC
many,TRBD1,TRBV12-3/TRBV12-4,TRBJ1-1,CASSFRGVEAFF,TGTGCCAGCAGTTTCAGGGGGGTGGAGGCTTTCTTT
-,TRBD2,TRBV20-1,TRBJ2-1,CSARDLRFSGSPEQFF,TGCAGTGCTAGAGACTTGCGATTCAGCGGGAGCCCCGAGCAGTTCTTC